The 25 T cell receptor beta chains below all came from one sample that was sequenced in a study of CD8+ T cells in alopecia areata. Following RNA extraction, reverse transcription yielded cDNA that acted as the sequencing template. Produced via immunoSEQ multiplex PCR; TCRdb's table is partial and in-frame only. This sample has about 19,000 clones; 50% to 70% occur once, and the top ten carry approximately 8.4%. Treatment given: oral pan-JAK inhibitor, 5-10 mg twice daily. Lesional scalp tissue (obtained by punch biopsy) and peripheral blood were collected from alopecia areata patients. The sequencing used skin, collected at week 4, from a patient treated with tofacitinib. Every receptor here comes from a human donor with alopecia areata.

Notes on this clone: The CDR3 end shows no conserved phenylalanine or tryptophan, and so a read error is likely. This sequence joins TRBV2 and TRBJ1-2; no firm D call. Germline-derived CDR1 and CDR2 are SNHLY and FYNNEI. The CDR3 is 11 amino acids. V was trimmed by 6 bases and J by 4 bases, leaving 6 bases between them. The CDR3 DNA is TGTGCCAGCAGGGCAGCCTATGGCTACACCGTC. It encodes CASRAAYGYTV.

This clone was seen a few times. This chain joins TRBV4-1 and TRBJ2-7, with 8 bases lining up with TRBD1. Germline V gene sequence: CDR1 MGHRA, CDR2 YSYEKL. Trimming removed 3 bases from V and 5 bases from J; junction bases left unmatched: 6. The CDR3 sequence is 14 residues long. CDR3 region: CASSHRQGYNEQYF. The CDR3 DNA follows: TGCGCCAGCAGCCATCGACAGGGGTACAACGAGCAGTACTTC.

The rearrangement joins TRBV27 to TRBJ1-5; TRBD1 matches 10 bases. This CDR3 is built from 18 residues. Trimming at V came to 2 bases and at J to 7 bases, leaving 14 bases not matched to a gene. Germline V CDR1 and CDR2: MNHEY, SMNVEV (reference sequence). The CDR3: CASSLIFAGTGAPQPQHF. The DNA of the CDR3 is TGTGCCAGCAGTTTAATTTTTGCCGGGACAGGGGCTCCCCAGCCCCAGCATTTT.

The rearrangement links TRBV30 to TRBJ1-1, with D tentatively TRBD1 (6 bases). Per the germline V gene, CDR1 is GTSNPN and CDR2 is SVGIG (reference sequence). Deletions cut 2 bases from V and 11 bases from J, with 12 bases between. The CDR3 has 11 amino acids. CDR3 coding DNA: TGTGCCTGGAGTCTCGGGAGGGGGGCTTTCTTT. Translated: CAWSLGRGAFF.

This clone was recorded only once. The chain recombines TRBV13 with TRBJ2-7; D gene uncertain. CDR1 is PRHDT, CDR2 FYEKMQ, per germline (reference sequence). The V and J ends lost 0 bases and 6 bases respectively, with 12 bases between them. The CDR3 covers 14 residues. CDR3 loop: CASSLGGWWSEQYF. CDR3 nucleotide sequence: TGTGCCAGCAGCTTAGGGGGGTGGTGGAGCGAGCAGTACTTC.

V usage is TRBV5-1 and J usage is TRBJ2-3, with D perhaps given as TRBD1 or TRBD2 (6 bases each). The germline CDR1 and CDR2 sequences are SGHRS and YFSETQ. CDR3 length: 13 amino acids. V was shortened by 2 bases and J by 4 bases, with 8 bases between the two germline ends. CDR3 sequence: CASSLGGSDTQYF. DNA for the CDR3: TGCGCCAGCAGCTTAGGGGGGTCAGATACGCAGTATTTT.

V gene TRBV4-1 combines with J gene TRBJ1-5, with D unclear. V shed 0 bases and J shed 4 bases, with 4 bases lying between them. Germline CDR1 reads MGHRA; CDR2 reads YSYEKL. CDR3 length equals 13 residues. The CDR3 loop reads CASSQDPNQPQHF. The CDR3 nucleotides read TGCGCCAGCAGCCAAGACCCGAATCAGCCCCAGCATTTT.

The rearrangement links TRBV7-2 to TRBJ1-6; 7 positions match TRBD1. J gave up 7 bases and V 5 bases, and 5 bases lay outside the gene matches. Germline V CDR1 and CDR2: SGHTA, FQGNSA. CDR3 length: 14 amino acids. The CDR3 here is CASSRGDRNSPLHF. The DNA of the CDR3 is TGTGCCAGCAGCCGGGGGGACAGAAATTCACCCCTCCACTTT.

V usage is TRBV2 and J usage is TRBJ1-5; D is perhaps TRBD1 (5 bases). Trimming stripped 8 bases from V and 4 bases from J, with 15 bases between. CDR3 size: 14 residues. CDR1 SNHLY and CDR2 FYNNEI come from the germline V gene. For the CDR3, the DNA is TGTGCCAGCGGGGGGTCAGACTATAATCAGCCCCAGCATTTT. Protein product: CASGGSDYNQPQHF.

This chain joins TRBV7-2 and TRBJ2-4; 12 bases are shared with TRBD1. After removal of 2 bases from V and 9 bases from J, the junction contained 2 bases not matched to a gene. This CDR3 comprises 14 residues. Looked up from germline, CDR1 is SGHTA and CDR2 is FQGNSA. The CDR3 region has the DNA TGTGCCAGCAGCTTACGGGACAGGGGGCTCATTCAGTACTTC. It specifies CASSLRDRGLIQYF.

This chain connects TRBV4-2 to TRBJ2-3, with 8 nucleotides matching TRBD2. Germline assignment: CDR1 LGHNA and CDR2 YNFKEQ. The CDR3 loop spans 15 amino acids. Trimming at V came to 7 bases and at J to 2 bases, leaving 8 bases not matched to a gene. Here the CDR3 reads CASTKRGPFTDTQYF. The CDR3, as DNA: TGTGCCAGCACAAAGCGGGGGCCCTTCACAGATACGCAGTATTTT.

V and J are TRBV27 and TRBJ2-7; the match to TRBD1 covers 8 bases. The ends lost 5 bases at V and 1 base at J; junction bases unmatched: 7. The CDR3 consists of 15 residues. CDR1 is MNHEY and CDR2 is SMNVEV in the germline V gene (reference sequence). CDR3 sequence: CASSLRQGLSYEQYF. Here the CDR3 DNA reads TGTGCCAGCAGTCTCAGACAGGGGCTGTCCTACGAGCAGTACTTC.

In this sample, this clone turned up a few times. This chain connects TRBV6-1 to TRBJ1-5, with TRBD1 as a possible D gene (5 bases). The V and J ends lost 1 base and 6 bases respectively, with 13 bases between them. The CDR3 is 15 residues long. Germline V gives CDR1 MNHNS, CDR2 SASEGT. The CDR3 DNA reads as TGTGCCAGCAGTGAAGGGGGGGACGGGTCTCAGCCCCAGCATTTT. It translates to CASSEGGDGSQPQHF.

This clone appeared a few times. The J gene is TRBJ2-1, the V gene TRBV15; D not resolved. The CDR3 covers 15 residues. V was trimmed by 0 bases and J by 6 bases, leaving 12 bases between them. Germline V gene data show CDR1 as LNHNV and CDR2 as YYDKDF (reference sequence). The CDR3 loop is CATSRDLGPANEQFF. CDR3 coding DNA: TGTGCCACCAGCAGAGATCTCGGCCCGGCCAATGAGCAGTTCTTC.

The genes are TRBV7-8 and TRBJ2-5; D might be TRBD1 (5 bases). Trimming removed 1 base at V and 5 bases at J, with 11 bases between. Germline CDR1 SGHVS, CDR2 FQNEAQ. This CDR3 spans 14 amino acids. The CDR3 DNA reads as TGTGCCAGCAGCTTAGTCAGGGTGGGGGAGACCCAGTACTTC. This gives the protein CASSLVRVGETQYF.

V and J are TRBV29-1 and TRBJ1-2; the match to TRBD1 covers 7 bases. The ends lost 2 bases at V and 8 bases at J; junction bases unmatched: 14. From germline, CDR1 is SQVTM and CDR2 ANQGSEA. This CDR3 spans 15 amino acids. CDR3 coding DNA: TGCAGCGTTGAACCCGGGGGCAGGGGGGTTAGAGGCTACACCTTC. Translating it yields CSVEPGGRGVRGYTF.

This rearrangement joins TRBV6-6 to TRBJ2-7, with D perhaps matching TRBD2 (6 bases). CDR3 length: 14 residues. The V gene lost 7 bases and the J gene lost 1 base, with 14 bases spanning the gap. Germline V lookup: CDR1 MNHNY, CDR2 SVGAGI (reference sequence). CDR3 amino acids: CASKLAGNSYEQYF. Written as DNA, the CDR3 is TGTGCCAGCAAGCTGGCGGGGAATTCCTACGAGCAGTACTTC.

This clone occurred once. The chain recombines TRBV30 with TRBJ2-1, with D unresolved. CDR1 is GTSNPN and CDR2 is SVGIG in the germline V gene (reference sequence). V lost 3 bases, J lost 7 bases, and 10 bases lay in between. This CDR3 is 12 amino acids long. CDR3 sequence: CAWSPVGNEQFF. DNA for the CDR3: TGTGCCTGGAGCCCCGTGGGGAATGAGCAGTTCTTC.

This clone occurred a few times. This chain links TRBV7-9 with TRBJ1-2; 8 nucleotides match TRBD1. The V segment lost 3 bases and the J segment 7 bases; nucleotides outside the gene matches: 1. This CDR3 comprises 12 residues. Germline-derived CDR1 and CDR2 are SEHNR and FQNEAQ (reference sequence). DNA of the CDR3: TGTGCCAGCAGCTTGACAGGGGTTGGCTACACCTTC. Protein: CASSLTGVGYTF.

The V call is TRBV7-9, the J call TRBJ2-7; 8 nucleotides match TRBD2. The V segment lost 3 bases and the J segment 2 bases; nucleotides outside the gene matches: 3. Per the germline V gene, CDR1 is SEHNR and CDR2 is FQNEAQ (reference sequence). There are 14 residues in the CDR3. CDR3 DNA: TGTGCCAGCAGCTTCTACGGGGGGGCCTACGAGCAGTACTTC. It specifies CASSFYGGAYEQYF.

The genes are TRBV9 and TRBJ2-7; unclear D gene. The CDR3 is 12 amino acids. The germline gives CDR1 SGDLS, CDR2 YYNGEE. The V end was cut by 0 bases, the J end by 6 bases, with 7 bases between. The CDR3 nucleotides are TGTGCCAGCAGCGTAGATGTGGGCGAGCAGTACTTC. Its translation is CASSVDVGEQYF.

Remarks on this clone: This CDR3 is also generated by other DNA sequences in the sample. This chain connects TRBV4-1 to TRBJ2-7, with 7 bases aligning to TRBD1. V shed 1 base, J shed 0 bases, and the junction held 3 bases outside the gene matches. Germline V gene lookup returns CDR1 MGHRA and CDR2 YSYEKL. The CDR3 contains 15 residues. In nucleotides, the CDR3 is TGCGCCAGCAGCCAAGGCAGGGGGAGCTCCTACGAGCAGTACTTC. Protein product: CASSQGRGSSYEQYF.

The rearrangement uses TRBV6-1 and TRBJ2-7; TRBD1 aligns across 7 bases. The CDR3 loop spans 14 amino acids. The V segment lost 5 bases and the J segment 5 bases; nucleotides outside the gene matches: 9. Germline CDR1 reads MNHNS; CDR2 reads SASEGT. The CDR3 here is CASSPSTGIHEQYF. Written as DNA, the CDR3 is TGTGCCAGCAGTCCCTCGACAGGGATCCACGAGCAGTACTTC.

The rearrangement links TRBV4-1 to TRBJ1-1; the D gene is possibly TRBD1 (6 bases). Trimming removed 2 bases at V and 1 base at J, with 17 bases between. The germline V gene encodes CDR1 MGHRA and CDR2 YSYEKL. CDR3 length: 17 amino acids. This CDR3 is CASSQHGGGRANTEAFF. CDR3 DNA sequence: TGCGCCAGCAGCCAACACGGGGGGGGCAGGGCGAACACTGAAGCTTTCTTT.

This clone was observed a single time. The V and J genes are TRBV14 and TRBJ2-3; TRBD1 is a possible D gene (5 bases). In germline, CDR1 is SGHDN, CDR2 FVKESK. V gave up 0 bases and J gave up 9 bases, with 22 bases separating them. The CDR3 spans 17 residues. The chain's CDR3 is CASSQDLGQGPSATQYF. CDR3 DNA sequence: TGTGCCAGCAGCCAAGATCTTGGGCAGGGCCCCTCCGCAACGCAGTATTTT.